Reported below is one T cell receptor (beta chain). Its antigen is still unknown. TCRdb's copy holds only in-frame clones and misses some; the assay was immunoSEQ multiplex PCR. The table lists approximately 2.5 million clones, over 85% of them singletons. The data originate from a study of shared clonotypes between healthy human individuals. Study information: Each donor's CD4 naive and CD4 memory cells filled three plates apiece, CD8 naive two, and CD8 memory one.

Study results and limitations: The study's rarefaction showed incomplete sorted-subset sequencing despite large depth.

Splitting the CD4+ cells yielded a CD45RA+ naive subset and a CD45RA-negative memory subset. Material for sequencing was naive CD4+ T cells from PBMCs. Subset defined: CD45RA+ positively selected. This sequence originates from a man aged 18 to 29 in good health. Some clones in this sample may be carry-over from other donors' samples.

The CDR3: CASRAGTVEAFF. In DNA form, the CDR3 reads TGTGCCAGCAGGGCTGGGACAGTTGAAGCTTTCTTT. The rearrangement uses TRBV6-6 and TRBJ1-1, with TRBD1 matching 7 bases. V lost 6 bases to trimming and J lost 7 bases; unmatched junction nucleotides: 5. Germline CDR1 MNHNY, CDR2 SVGAGI (reference sequence). The CDR3 extends over 12 amino acids.